The rows below give T cell receptor beta chains drawn from one sample of a study of regulatory T cells in long-lasting Graves disease. From the multiplex PCR reads, TCRdb called clonotypes with MiXCR, one entry per CDR3 protein. The table has over 350,000 distinct CDR3 sequences, around 15% seen once. These data were likewise used in another study, on T cells in Graves' hyperthyroidism and ophthalmopathy.

The sequencing here drew on peripheral blood mononuclear cells (PBMCs), taken at new diagnosis, from a patient treated with antithyroid drugs. These receptors all come from a woman in her forties or fifties with Graves disease. The CDR3 runs from the conserved cysteine through the conserved F or W. The order of the fields is clone size, J gene, V gene, CDR3 length, D gene, CDR3 DNA, CDR3 protein. D genes are given only for firm matches. Clone size is stated in some rows and not others, as once, few, many or a class when expanded.

clone_size: .; j_call: TRBJ2-1; v_call: TRBV4-2; cdr3_length: 16; d_call: .; cdr3_nt: TGTGCCAGCAGCCAAGATGTCGGGAGTACATACAATGAGCAGTTCTTC; cdr3_aa: CASSQDVGSTYNEQFF
clone_size: few; j_call: TRBJ2-5; v_call: TRBV13; cdr3_length: 16; d_call: TRBD1; cdr3_nt: TGTGCCAGCAGCTCCAACCCGACAGGGGCCGGTGAGACCCAGTACTTC; cdr3_aa: CASSSNPTGAGETQYF
clone_size: many; j_call: TRBJ2-1; v_call: TRBV5-1; cdr3_length: 20; d_call: .; cdr3_nt: TGCGCCAGCAGCTTTGGTTCCAAACCCGGGGCAGTGATGGAGCACAATGAGCAGTTCTTC; cdr3_aa: CASSFGSKPGAVMEHNEQFF
clone_size: many; j_call: TRBJ2-1; v_call: TRBV29-1; cdr3_length: 12; d_call: .; cdr3_nt: TGCAGCGTTGAAGATGGATCGACTGAGCAGTTCTTC; cdr3_aa: CSVEDGSTEQFF
clone_size: many; j_call: TRBJ1-2; v_call: TRBV19; cdr3_length: 12; d_call: .; cdr3_nt: TGTGCCAGCAGTGAGACAGACTATGGCTACACCTTC; cdr3_aa: CASSETDYGYTF
clone_size: many; j_call: TRBJ2-7; v_call: TRBV6-5; cdr3_length: 16; d_call: TRBD1; cdr3_nt: TGTGCCAGCAGTTACTCGAAGGGACAGGGGGCCGACGAGCAGTACTTC; cdr3_aa: CASSYSKGQGADEQYF
clone_size: many; j_call: TRBJ1-2; v_call: TRBV18; cdr3_length: 12; d_call: .; cdr3_nt: TGTGCCAGCTCACCGATCTCTGAAGGCTACACCTTC; cdr3_aa: CASSPISEGYTF
clone_size: .; j_call: TRBJ2-4; v_call: TRBV25-1; cdr3_length: 15; d_call: .; cdr3_nt: TGTGCCAGCAGTGAGTTTGCGGAAAGTGGGTACATTCAGTACTTC; cdr3_aa: CASSEFAESGYIQYF
clone_size: many; j_call: TRBJ2-7; v_call: TRBV30; cdr3_length: 13; d_call: .; cdr3_nt: TGTGCCTGGAGTGGGACTACCCCCTACGAGCAGTACTTC; cdr3_aa: CAWSGTTPYEQYF
clone_size: many; j_call: TRBJ2-7; v_call: TRBV6-2/TRBV6-3; cdr3_length: 15; d_call: TRBD2; cdr3_nt: TGTGCCAGCAGATCCGGGACTAGCGGGATCTACGAGCAGTACTTC; cdr3_aa: CASRSGTSGIYEQYF
clone_size: many; j_call: TRBJ2-7; v_call: TRBV27; cdr3_length: 15; d_call: .; cdr3_nt: TGTGCCAGCAGTTTTGACGGGAGTATGCCCTACGAGCAGTACTTC; cdr3_aa: CASSFDGSMPYEQYF
clone_size: many; j_call: TRBJ1-1; v_call: TRBV6-1; cdr3_length: 16; d_call: .; cdr3_nt: TGTGCCAGCAGTCACCCGCAGGGAGGTAGCAACACTGAAGCTTTCTTT; cdr3_aa: CASSHPQGGSNTEAFF
clone_size: few; j_call: TRBJ1-2; v_call: TRBV24-1; cdr3_length: 15; d_call: .; cdr3_nt: TGTGCCACCAGTGAAGGGGACATAACCTTTGGAGGCTACACCTTC; cdr3_aa: CATSEGDITFGGYTF
clone_size: many; j_call: TRBJ1-2; v_call: TRBV5-5; cdr3_length: 12; d_call: .; cdr3_nt: TGTGCCAGCAGCCAGGACAGCTATGGCTACACCTTC; cdr3_aa: CASSQDSYGYTF
clone_size: many; j_call: TRBJ2-3; v_call: TRBV12-3/TRBV12-4; cdr3_length: 14; d_call: .; cdr3_nt: TGTGCCAGCAGTTTAGAGGATCCCACAGATACGCAGTATTTT; cdr3_aa: CASSLEDPTDTQYF
clone_size: many; j_call: TRBJ2-7; v_call: TRBV20-1; cdr3_length: 13; d_call: .; cdr3_nt: TGCAGTGCTCCCTGGGGGTCTACGTTCGAGCAGTACTTC; cdr3_aa: CSAPWGSTFEQYF
clone_size: many; j_call: TRBJ2-3; v_call: TRBV2; cdr3_length: 17; d_call: TRBD1; cdr3_nt: TGTGCCACCGACGATTCGATCGGACAGGGGGCGGCAGATACGCAGTATTTT; cdr3_aa: CATDDSIGQGAADTQYF
clone_size: .; j_call: TRBJ2-7; v_call: TRBV7-2; cdr3_length: 15; d_call: TRBD1; cdr3_nt: TGTGCCAGCAGCTCCAGGACAGGGGGAATACGAGAGCAGTACTTC; cdr3_aa: CASSSRTGGIREQYF
clone_size: many; j_call: TRBJ2-5; v_call: TRBV7-3; cdr3_length: 13; d_call: TRBD1; cdr3_nt: TGTGCCAGCAGCCCGACAGGGGAAGAGACCCAGTACTTC; cdr3_aa: CASSPTGEETQYF
clone_size: many; j_call: TRBJ2-5; v_call: TRBV12-3/TRBV12-4; cdr3_length: 14; d_call: .; cdr3_nt: TGTGCCAGCAGTATCACAGGGGGAGGGGAGACCCAGTACTTC; cdr3_aa: CASSITGGGETQYF
clone_size: .; j_call: TRBJ2-2; v_call: TRBV7-3; cdr3_length: 16; d_call: .; cdr3_nt: TGTGCCAGCAGCCAAGGGGGGAGTCGGCACACCGGGGAGCTGTTTTTT; cdr3_aa: CASSQGGSRHTGELFF
clone_size: .; j_call: TRBJ1-6; v_call: TRBV13; cdr3_length: 15; d_call: TRBD1; cdr3_nt: TGTGCCAGCAGCTTTATGGACAGGGGAAATTCACCCCTCCACTTT; cdr3_aa: CASSFMDRGNSPLHF
clone_size: many; j_call: TRBJ2-1; v_call: TRBV27; cdr3_length: 15; d_call: .; cdr3_nt: TGTGCCAGCAGTTTTTCCTACGACAGCTACAATGAGCAGTTCTTC; cdr3_aa: CASSFSYDSYNEQFF
clone_size: .; j_call: TRBJ2-2; v_call: TRBV27; cdr3_length: 17; d_call: .; cdr3_nt: TGTGCCAGCAGTTCGGCCCCAGGGGGCGGGGGCACCGGGGAGCTGTTTTTT; cdr3_aa: CASSSAPGGGGTGELFF
clone_size: many; j_call: TRBJ1-1; v_call: TRBV28; cdr3_length: 15; d_call: .; cdr3_nt: TGTGCCAGCAGTTTATTGGGGGCGTCTGGCACTGAAGCTTTCTTT; cdr3_aa: CASSLLGASGTEAFF
clone_size: .; j_call: TRBJ2-1; v_call: TRBV7-2; cdr3_length: 16; d_call: TRBD2; cdr3_nt: TGTGCCAGCAGCTTAGGGGCTAGCGGGAGGCCGAATGAGCAGTTCTTC; cdr3_aa: CASSLGASGRPNEQFF
clone_size: many; j_call: TRBJ1-1; v_call: TRBV6-5; cdr3_length: 14; d_call: .; cdr3_nt: TGTGCCAGCAGTTACTCGGGGGGGGACACTGAAGCTTTCTTT; cdr3_aa: CASSYSGGDTEAFF
clone_size: few; j_call: TRBJ2-1; v_call: TRBV6-1; cdr3_length: 18; d_call: TRBD2; cdr3_nt: TGTGCCAGCAGTGAAGCGATTAGCGGGAGATACACCCCTCATGAGCAGTTCTTC; cdr3_aa: CASSEAISGRYTPHEQFF
clone_size: few; j_call: TRBJ2-1; v_call: TRBV19; cdr3_length: 14; d_call: TRBD1; cdr3_nt: TGTGCCAGTACTGCCGGGACAGGGGGCTATGAGCAGTTCTTC; cdr3_aa: CASTAGTGGYEQFF
clone_size: many; j_call: TRBJ2-2; v_call: TRBV5-1; cdr3_length: 13; d_call: .; cdr3_nt: TGCGCCAGCAGCTTGGTGGGAGATGGGGAGCTGTTTTTT; cdr3_aa: CASSLVGDGELFF
clone_size: many; j_call: TRBJ2-5; v_call: TRBV29-1; cdr3_length: 16; d_call: TRBD1; cdr3_nt: TGCAGCGTTGAAGGCCGGGACAGGAGGAAGCAAGAGACCCAGTACTTC; cdr3_aa: CSVEGRDRRKQETQYF
clone_size: few; j_call: TRBJ1-5; v_call: TRBV28; cdr3_length: 18; d_call: TRBD1; cdr3_nt: TGTGCCAGCAGTACCCCGGGGACACAGGGGGCAAACAATCAGCCCCAGCATTTT; cdr3_aa: CASSTPGTQGANNQPQHF
clone_size: many; j_call: TRBJ2-5; v_call: TRBV5-1; cdr3_length: 13; d_call: .; cdr3_nt: TGCGCCAGCAGCTTGGTGTCTAGGGAGACCCAGTACTTC; cdr3_aa: CASSLVSRETQYF
clone_size: many; j_call: TRBJ2-2; v_call: TRBV20-1; cdr3_length: 16; d_call: TRBD1; cdr3_nt: TGCAGTGCCACGAATCGGGACAGCCAAATTACCGGGGAGCTGTTTTTT; cdr3_aa: CSATNRDSQITGELFF
clone_size: many; j_call: TRBJ2-1; v_call: TRBV3-1; cdr3_length: 16; d_call: .; cdr3_nt: TGTGCCAGCAGCCAAGACCCTAGTGGTTCCTACAATGAGCAGTTCTTC; cdr3_aa: CASSQDPSGSYNEQFF
clone_size: many; j_call: TRBJ2-1; v_call: TRBV2; cdr3_length: 15; d_call: TRBD2; cdr3_nt: TGTGCCAGCACCCTAACTAGCGGAAGATACAATGAGCAGTTCTTC; cdr3_aa: CASTLTSGRYNEQFF
clone_size: .; j_call: TRBJ2-1; v_call: TRBV2; cdr3_length: 14; d_call: .; cdr3_nt: TGTGCCAGCAGGAGGGAGGTCGGCTACAATGAGCAGTTCTTC; cdr3_aa: CASRREVGYNEQFF
clone_size: .; j_call: TRBJ2-7; v_call: TRBV12-3/TRBV12-4; cdr3_length: 17; d_call: TRBD1; cdr3_nt: TGTGCCAGCAGTTATTCAGTCCGGTACAGGGGGTCCTACGAGCAGTACTTC; cdr3_aa: CASSYSVRYRGSYEQYF
clone_size: many; j_call: TRBJ2-2; v_call: TRBV30; cdr3_length: 14; d_call: .; cdr3_nt: TGTGCCTGGAGGTGGCAGGGGAACACCGGGGAGCTGTTTTTT; cdr3_aa: CAWRWQGNTGELFF
clone_size: few; j_call: TRBJ2-1; v_call: TRBV18; cdr3_length: 17; d_call: .; cdr3_nt: TGTGCCAGCTCACTCCGACATGCGCTCTCCTTCTACAATGAGCAGTTCTTC; cdr3_aa: CASSLRHALSFYNEQFF
clone_size: many; j_call: TRBJ2-3; v_call: TRBV30; cdr3_length: 14; d_call: .; cdr3_nt: TGTGCCTGGATGTCGGGGGCGCAGGGAGATACGCAGTATTTT; cdr3_aa: CAWMSGAQGDTQYF
clone_size: few; j_call: TRBJ2-5; v_call: TRBV2; cdr3_length: 12; d_call: .; cdr3_nt: TGTGCCAGTTCGACTAGTTTAGAGACCCAGTACTTC; cdr3_aa: CASSTSLETQYF
clone_size: .; j_call: TRBJ2-2; v_call: TRBV7-7; cdr3_length: 16; d_call: TRBD2; cdr3_nt: TGTGCCAGCAGCCCCGTGGGCGGGAGAGCCACCGGGGAGCTGTTTTTT; cdr3_aa: CASSPVGGRATGELFF
clone_size: .; j_call: TRBJ1-2; v_call: TRBV7-2; cdr3_length: 14; d_call: .; cdr3_nt: TGTGCCAGCAGCTCCTGGACAGTTGGCGATGGCTACACCTTC; cdr3_aa: CASSSWTVGDGYTF
clone_size: few; j_call: TRBJ2-7; v_call: TRBV6-5; cdr3_length: 15; d_call: .; cdr3_nt: TGTGCCAGCAGTTCTCAGGGGTTCGGAAACTACGAGCAGTACTTC; cdr3_aa: CASSSQGFGNYEQYF
clone_size: many; j_call: TRBJ2-2; v_call: TRBV3-1; cdr3_length: 16; d_call: .; cdr3_nt: TGTGCCAGCAGCCAAGGCTCCGGAACGAACACCGGGGAGCTGTTTTTT; cdr3_aa: CASSQGSGTNTGELFF